The 11 T cell receptor beta chains presented below share a single source sample, sequenced in a study of blood T cell repertoires in COVID-19. The assay was immunoSEQ multiplex PCR, and TCRdb's table has in-frame clones only and misses some. The sample carries some 330,000 clones, about 89% recorded once. Sample: PBMCs or T cells enriched from blood (not recorded which). The receptors were sampled from a man aged 35 to 55 in a cohort exposed to, infected with or recovered from COVID-19 (not recorded which).

V usage is TRBV5-1 and J usage is TRBJ2-1, with 9 bases lining up with TRBD1. The germline V gene encodes CDR1 SGHRS and CDR2 YFSETQ. The CDR3 is 15 residues long. V shed 0 bases and J 7 bases; nucleotides not matched to a gene: 5. CDR3 in DNA: TGCGCCAGCAGCTTGGGCGGACAGGGGAAAAATGAGCAGTTCTTC. Protein product: CASSLGGQGKNEQFF.

This clone has only one observation. This sequence joins TRBV5-1 and TRBJ1-6, with 7 bases lining up with TRBD1. CDR1 is SGHRS, CDR2 YFSETQ, per germline. The CDR3 is 14 residues long. After removal of 2 bases from V and 6 bases from J, the junction contained 2 bases not matched to a gene. CDR3 DNA sequence: TGCGCCAGCAGCTTACAGGGGTCTAATTCACCCCTCCACTTT. As protein: CASSLQGSNSPLHF.

The genes are TRBV2 and TRBJ2-1; 7 bases align to TRBD1. This CDR3 comprises 15 residues. CDR1 is SNHLY, CDR2 FYNNEI, per germline. V dropped 7 bases and J dropped 4; count of bases not matched to a gene: 10. The chain's CDR3 is CASISRDSLYNEQFF. In nucleotides, the CDR3 is TGTGCCAGCATATCCCGGGACAGCTTATACAATGAGCAGTTCTTC. Drawing the rest from reference TRBV2 and TRBJ2-1, the complete variable domain is EPEVTQTPSHQVTQMGQEVILRCVPISNHLYFYWYRQILGQKVEFLVSFYNNEISEKSEIFDDQFSVERPDGSNFTLKIRSTKLEDSAMYFCASISRDSLYNEQFFGPGTRLTVL.

The V gene is TRBV15, the J gene TRBJ1-5; D might be TRBD1 (6 bases). The germline gives CDR1 LNHNV, CDR2 YYDKDF (reference sequence). This CDR3 is built from 16 residues. The V and J ends lost 1 base and 6 bases respectively, with 16 bases between them. The DNA of the CDR3 is TGTGCCACCAGCAGAGCCATCGGGACACCGGTTCAGCCCCAGCATTTT. It yields the protein CATSRAIGTPVQPQHF.

V usage is TRBV2 and J usage is TRBJ1-1; D not certain. V was trimmed by 1 base and J by 10 bases, leaving 7 bases between them. This CDR3 has 11 amino acids. Germline CDR1 is SNHLY and CDR2 is FYNNEI. The CDR3 DNA sequence: TGTGCCAGCAGTGAAGATGGGCGAGCTTTCTTT. It yields the protein CASSEDGRAFF. Using reference TRBV2 and TRBJ1-1 for the parts outside the CDR3, the full variable domain is EPEVTQTPSHQVTQMGQEVILRCVPISNHLYFYWYRQILGQKVEFLVSFYNNEISEKSEIFDDQFSVERPDGSNFTLKIRSTKLEDSAMYFCASSEDGRAFFGQGTRLTVV.

V and J are TRBV18 and TRBJ2-3; TRBD1 aligns across 7 bases. This CDR3 is built from 15 residues. Unmatched junction bases numbered 5, after V lost 3 bases and J lost 2 bases. Germline V lookup: CDR1 KGHSH, CDR2 LQKENI. The CDR3 nucleotides read TGTGCCAGCTCACCGGGACAGACCTTCACAGATACGCAGTATTTT. Amino acids: CASSPGQTFTDTQYF.

The rearrangement links TRBV19 to TRBJ1-1, with D perhaps matching TRBD1 (5 bases). CDR3 size: 11 residues. Germline CDR1 and CDR2: LNHDA and SQIVND (reference sequence). Trimming cost V 4 bases and J 7 bases, with 7 bases left between them. CDR3 in amino acids: CASSTRVEAFF. The CDR3 DNA reads as TGTGCCAGTAGTACCAGGGTTGAAGCTTTCTTT.

The rearrangement links TRBV24-1 to TRBJ1-2, with TRBD1 matching 7 bases. The V and J ends lost 7 bases and 10 bases, in that order; junction bases with no gene match: 14. The CDR3 loop spans 14 amino acids. Germline V gene lookup returns CDR1 KGHDR and CDR2 SFDVKD. CDR3 sequence (DNA): TGTGCCACCAGAGGACCCGGGGACAGTGACCTCTACACCTTC. Amino acids: CATRGPGDSDLYTF.

The gene calls are TRBV24-1 and TRBJ1-4, with 12 positions matching TRBD1. Germline lookup yields CDR1 KGHDR and CDR2 SFDVKD. There are 14 residues in the CDR3. Trimming cost V 4 bases and J 8 bases; bases outside gene matches: 1. CDR3 nucleotide sequence: TGTGCCACCAGTGACGGGACAGGGGGCGAAAAACTGTTTTTT. It translates to CATSDGTGGEKLFF.

This chain connects TRBV7-8 to TRBJ1-5; 10 bases map to TRBD1. With 5 bases clipped from V and 6 bases from J, the junction kept 7 bases outside the gene matches. The CDR3 covers 15 residues. Germline CDR1 SGHVS, CDR2 FQNEAQ. CDR3 sequence (DNA): TGTGCCAGCAGCGCCGACAGGGGGCTGGGTCAGCCCCAGCATTTT. Translating gives CASSADRGLGQPQHF. Looking up the rest from reference TRBV7-8 and TRBJ1-5 gives the full variable domain: GAGVSQSPRYKVAKRGQDVALRCDPISGHVSLFWYQQALGQGPEFLTYFQNEAQLDKSGLPSDRFFAERPEGSVSTLKIQRTQQEDSAVYLCASSADRGLGQPQHFGDGTRLSIL.

V is TRBV10-1 and J is TRBJ2-2; tentatively, D is TRBD2 (5 bases). CDR3 size: 15 residues. In germline, CDR1 is WNHNN, CDR2 SYGVQD (reference sequence). Between the trimmed V and J ends, which lost 7 bases and 0 bases, there was a span of 12 bases. The CDR3 coding sequence is TGCGCCAGCAATGGCGGGCCGACGAACACCGGGGAGCTGTTTTTT. Protein product: CASNGGPTNTGELFF.